This T cell receptor beta chain originates from a study of cytomegalovirus exposure and HLA in healthy donors. J was trimmed by 3 bases and V by 0 bases; bases with no gene match: 5. The CDR3 has 15 residues. From germline, CDR1 is GTSNPN and CDR2 SVGIG (reference sequence). This clone turned up a few times. A multiplex PCR was run with 60 Vbeta primers and 13 Jbeta primers. The protocol was immunoSEQ multiplex PCR, while the TCRdb copy is restricted to in-frame clones and leaves out a portion. The sample contains some 120,000 clones, about 8.6% of which appear only once. Sequences were obtained from PBMCs. The V call is TRBV30, the J call TRBJ2-1; 7 bases align to TRBD2. This clonotype was sampled from a woman aged 40 to 50 in good health and CMV-seropositive. The CDR3 loop reads CAWSVRGGSYNEQFF. The CDR3 DNA follows: TGTGCCTGGAGTGTACGCGGGGGTAGCTACAATGAGCAGTTCTTC.